Following are 3 T cell receptor beta chains from one sample sequenced in a study of T cell repertoires in cytomegalovirus infection. TCRdb used MiXCR to reprocess the reads, holding one entry per CDR3 protein. The table records hundreds of thousands of distinct CDR3 sequences, 30% to 35% of them present only once. These receptors' targets are unknown. The input for sequencing was cultured PBMCs, taken from culture after CMV antigen stimulation. The receptors were sampled from a human donor in good health (CMV status not recorded). Some clones in this sample may be carry-over from other donors' samples.

This clonotype was counted many times. The V call is TRBV19, the J call TRBJ2-1, with unresolved D. V lost 9 bases, J lost 5 bases, and 14 bases lay in between. Germline V CDR1 and CDR2: LNHDA, SQIVND (reference sequence). The CDR3 extends over 13 amino acids. The CDR3 reads CASSIGGNNEQFF. CDR3 nucleotide sequence: TGTGCCAGCAGCATAGGTGGAAACAATGAGCAGTTCTTC.

V usage is TRBV7-2 and J usage is TRBJ2-3; 10 nucleotides match TRBD2. V was clipped by 3 bases and J by 2 bases; unmatched bases: 5. This CDR3 comprises 16 residues. From germline, CDR1 is SGHTA and CDR2 FQGNSA. Here the CDR3 reads CASSFASGRPTDTQYF. In nucleotides, the CDR3 is TGTGCCAGCAGCTTTGCTAGCGGGAGACCCACAGATACGCAGTATTTT.

The chain couples TRBV19 to TRBJ2-7; the match to TRBD1 covers 7 bases. This CDR3 has 15 residues. Germline V lookup: CDR1 LNHDA, CDR2 SQIVND (reference sequence). The V and J ends lost 5 bases and 3 bases, in that order; junction bases with no gene match: 10. CDR3 DNA: TGTGCCAGTAGTCCTCGGACAGGCCTTATCTACGAGCAGTACTTC. Amino acids: CASSPRTGLIYEQYF.